This TCR beta chain was sequenced for a study of control samples from healthy donors and cancer patients. Generated by immunoSEQ multiplex PCR, the TCRdb table keeps only in-frame clones and is missing some. The repertoire holds 150,000 to 200,000 clones, with 94% as singletons. Germline V gives CDR1 SGHRS, CDR2 YFSETQ. Germline trimming cut 3 bases from V and 5 bases from J; bases unmatched to any gene: 0. There are 12 residues in the CDR3. The sample was blood. The sequence derives from a woman aged 18-29 years in good health. The chain recombines TRBV5-1 with TRBJ2-3, with 7 positions matching TRBD1. CDR3 DNA: TGCGCCAGCAGCTGGGACAGAGATACGCAGTATTTT. Protein: CASSWDRDTQYF.